The 15 T cell receptor beta chains reported below all come from one sample, sequenced in a study of cytomegalovirus exposure and HLA in healthy donors. In the PCR, 60 Vbeta and 13 Jbeta primers were used. Measured with immunoSEQ multiplex PCR; TCRdb has only the in-frame clones, and not every one. The repertoire has about 180,000 clones, over 65% of them found once; the top ten carry 1.4%. The sample comprised PBMCs. The receptors derive from a man between 18 and 35 years old in good health and CMV-seronegative.

The genes are TRBV6-6 and TRBJ2-5; D might be TRBD1 (6 bases). Gene TRBJ2-7 matches the end of the DNA better, so the J call may be wrong. This CDR3 has 14 residues. Germline loops: CDR1 MNHNY, CDR2 SVGAGI (reference sequence). CDR3 in amino acids: CASRPTQGSYEQYF. The CDR3 nucleotides read TGTGCCAGCAGACCAACACAGGGCTCCTACGAGCAGTACTTC.

This clone was detected once. This same CDR3 is encoded by further DNA sequences in the sample. V gene TRBV9 combines with J gene TRBJ2-1; TRBD2 agrees at 9 bases. Trimming took 2 bases from V and 4 from J; bases not matched to a gene: 4. The CDR3 spans 15 residues. CDR1 SGDLS and CDR2 YYNGEE come from the germline V gene. The CDR3 loop is CASSVAAGGYNEQFF. CDR3 bases: TGTGCCAGCAGCGTGGCAGCGGGAGGTTACAATGAGCAGTTCTTC.

The chain links TRBV7-3 to TRBJ1-2, with TRBD1 matching over 7 bases. The V and J ends lost 5 bases and 3 bases, in that order; junction bases with no gene match: 3. Germline V gene data show CDR1 as SGHTA and CDR2 as FQGTGA. This CDR3 is 13 amino acids long. CDR3 sequence reads: CASSPGTDYGYTF. In DNA form, the CDR3 reads TGTGCCAGCAGCCCGGGGACAGACTATGGCTACACCTTC.

V gene TRBV4-3 combines with J gene TRBJ2-3, with unresolved D. From germline, CDR1 is LGHNA and CDR2 YSLEER. V was pared by 0 bases and J by 4 bases, with 14 bases between. CDR3 length equals 16 residues. CDR3 DNA sequence: TGCGCCAGCAGCCAAGAATGGAGTTTTTCGGCAGATACGCAGTATTTT. Its protein is CASSQEWSFSADTQYF.

This clone came up a few times. This chain joins TRBV29-1 and TRBJ1-2; unclear D gene. CDR1 SQVTM and CDR2 ANQGSEA come from the germline V gene. This CDR3 region has 12 residues. V dropped 0 bases and J dropped 7 bases, with 9 bases sitting between them. The CDR3 DNA reads TGCAGCGTTGAAGAAGGAGGGCTTGGCTACACCTTC. The encoded protein is CSVEEGGLGYTF. Combining the CDR3 with reference TRBV29-1 and TRBJ1-2 gives the whole variable domain SAVISQKPSRDICQRGTSLTIQCQVDSQVTMMFWYRQQPGQSLTLIATANQGSEATYESGFVIDKFPISRPNLTFSTLTVSNMSPEDSSIYLCSVEEGGLGYTFGSGTRLTVV.

The gene calls are TRBV10-3 and TRBJ2-3; TRBD1 agrees at 9 bases. Germline lookup yields CDR1 ENHRY and CDR2 SYGVKD. Trimming removed 3 bases from V and 6 bases from J; junction bases left unmatched: 10. The CDR3 spans 16 residues. The CDR3 protein is CAISEGGQGSRDTQYF. The CDR3, as DNA: TGTGCCATCAGTGAAGGGGGACAGGGATCCAGGGATACGCAGTATTTT.

The rearrangement uses TRBV4-2 and TRBJ1-6, with 8 bases aligning to TRBD1. This CDR3 is built from 20 residues. V dropped 2 bases and J dropped 0; count of bases not matched to a gene: 12. From germline, CDR1 is LGHNA and CDR2 YNFKEQ. CDR3 sequence reads: CASSQSFGTGASSYNSPLHF. The CDR3 DNA is TGTGCCAGCAGCCAAAGTTTCGGGACAGGCGCGAGCTCCTATAATTCACCCCTCCACTTT.

There are a few counts of this clone. The chain uses TRBV30 and TRBJ2-5; D is undetermined. Between the trimmed V and J ends, which lost 3 bases and 1 base, there was a span of 12 bases. The CDR3 extends over 14 amino acids. From germline, CDR1 is GTSNPN and CDR2 SVGIG (reference sequence). The CDR3 region has the DNA TGTGCCTGGAGGGTGGGTGGGCCCCAAGAGACCCAGTACTTC. This encodes CAWRVGGPQETQYF.

The genes are TRBV5-1 and TRBJ2-7; 7 bases map to TRBD2. Germline lookup yields CDR1 SGHRS and CDR2 YFSETQ. V lost 0 bases and J lost 6; bases outside the gene matches: 3. The CDR3 is 13 residues long. CDR3 region: CASSLGRGSEQYF. The CDR3 DNA reads TGCGCCAGCAGCTTGGGGCGGGGGTCCGAGCAGTACTTC.

The CDR3 spells CASNESGGSSPLHF. Written as DNA, the CDR3 is TGTGCCAGCAATGAATCGGGGGGTAGTTCACCCCTCCACTTT. V usage is TRBV7-3 and J usage is TRBJ1-6, with a tentative D call TRBD1 (5 bases). Per the germline V gene, CDR1 is SGHTA and CDR2 is FQGTGA. This CDR3 has 14 amino acids. Trimming removed 7 bases from V and 9 bases from J, with 16 bases in between.

The chain recombines TRBV7-3 with TRBJ2-1; TRBD2 aligns across 7 bases. Germline V gene lookup returns CDR1 SGHTA and CDR2 FQGTGA. The CDR3 is 15 residues long. J lost 5 bases, V lost 4 bases, and 8 bases had no gene match. The CDR3 DNA reads as TGTGCCAGCAGCTCGACCGGACTAGTCAACAATGAGCAGTTCTTC. Translating gives CASSSTGLVNNEQFF.

J is TRBJ1-4 and V is TRBV4-3, with D hard to call. Germline CDR1 and CDR2: LGHNA and YSLEER. The CDR3 contains 14 residues. V lost 0 bases to trimming and J lost 4 bases, with 6 bases between them. The CDR3 sequence is CASSQDLSNEKLFF. CDR3 in DNA: TGCGCCAGCAGCCAAGATCTGAGTAATGAAAAACTGTTTTTT.

V usage is TRBV5-1 and J usage is TRBJ2-5; no clear D. V gave up 0 bases and J gave up 3 bases, with 9 bases separating them. The CDR3 is 14 residues long. CDR1 is SGHRS, CDR2 YFSETQ, per germline. The CDR3 loop is CASSLETAKETQYF. The CDR3 DNA reads as TGCGCCAGCAGCTTGGAGACTGCAAAAGAGACCCAGTACTTC.

V usage is TRBV6-5 and J usage is TRBJ1-2; D unresolved. In germline, CDR1 is MNHEY, CDR2 SVGAGI. The CDR3 runs to 13 residues. V was trimmed by 6 bases and J by 7 bases, leaving 15 bases between them. The CDR3 spells CASSPGVSRGYTF. Written as DNA, the CDR3 is TGTGCCAGCAGCCCCGGGGTTAGCCGTGGCTACACCTTC.

The chain joins TRBV11-2 to TRBJ1-4; 9 bases line up with TRBD1. CDR3 length: 15 amino acids. CDR1 and CDR2 (germline): SGHAT, FQNNGV. Trimming at V came to 5 bases and at J to 0 bases, leaving 1 base not matched to a gene. The CDR3 coding sequence is TGTGCCAGCAGCCGACAGGGGGCAACTAATGAAAAACTGTTTTTT. Encoded protein: CASSRQGATNEKLFF.